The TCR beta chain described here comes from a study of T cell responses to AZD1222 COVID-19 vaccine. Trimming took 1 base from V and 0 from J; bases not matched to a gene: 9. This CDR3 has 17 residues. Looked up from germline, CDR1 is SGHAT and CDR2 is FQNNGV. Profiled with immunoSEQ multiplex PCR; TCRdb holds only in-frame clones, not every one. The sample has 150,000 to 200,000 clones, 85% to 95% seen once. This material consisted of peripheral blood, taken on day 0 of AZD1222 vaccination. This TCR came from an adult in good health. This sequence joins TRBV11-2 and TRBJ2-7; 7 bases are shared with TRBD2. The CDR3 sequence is CASSLVLLAHSSYEQYF. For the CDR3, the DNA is TGTGCCAGCAGCTTAGTCCTACTAGCGCATAGCTCCTACGAGCAGTACTTC.